This T cell receptor beta chain emerged from a study of neurological immune-mediated disorders. Study in general: Multiple sclerosis patients (n ≈ 35) included some 30 with relapsing-remitting and 3 with secondary progressive disease.

As for the cDNA, it was generated by 5'RACE with 10-nucleotide random UMIs. TCRdb itself ran the 5' RACE reads through MiXCR, one entry per CDR3 protein. This table has tens of thousands of distinct CDR3 sequences, 3% to 5% appearing once. Trimming removed 0 bases from V and 8 bases from J, with 10 bases in between. In germline, CDR1 is DFQATT, CDR2 SNEGSKA (reference sequence). There are 12 residues in the CDR3. This clonotype has at least ten counts. The clonotype originates from a man aged 25 to 45 with multiple sclerosis. J is TRBJ1-2 and V is TRBV20-1; no clear D gene. The sample taken for sequencing was PBMCs. As DNA, the CDR3 is TGCAGTGCTAGAGATTTGGCTAGGGGCTACACCTTC. This encodes CSARDLARGYTF.